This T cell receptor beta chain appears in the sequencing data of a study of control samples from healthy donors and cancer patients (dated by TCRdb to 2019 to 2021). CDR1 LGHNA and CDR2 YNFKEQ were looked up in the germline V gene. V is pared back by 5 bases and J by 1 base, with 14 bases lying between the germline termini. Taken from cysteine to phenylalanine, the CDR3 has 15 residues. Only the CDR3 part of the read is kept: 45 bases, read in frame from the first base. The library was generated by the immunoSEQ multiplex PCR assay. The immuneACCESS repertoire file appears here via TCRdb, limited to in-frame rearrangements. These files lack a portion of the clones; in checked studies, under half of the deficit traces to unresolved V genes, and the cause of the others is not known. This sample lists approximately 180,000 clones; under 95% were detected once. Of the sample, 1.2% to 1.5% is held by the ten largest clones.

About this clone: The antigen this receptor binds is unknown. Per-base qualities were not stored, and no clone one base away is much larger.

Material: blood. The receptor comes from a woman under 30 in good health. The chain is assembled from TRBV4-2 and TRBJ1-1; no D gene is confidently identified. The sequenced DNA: TGTGCCAGCAGCTATTCCACCGGGAAGAACACTGAAGCTTTCTTT. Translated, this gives CASSYSTGKNTEAFF.